These 32 T cell receptor beta chains were sequenced from one sample in a study of T cells expressing NK-cell markers. TCRdb reprocessed the 5' RACE reads and stores each CDR3 protein as one record, lacking DNA. The record lists approximately 380,000 distinct CDR3 sequences, of which the ten most abundant hold 4% to 6.5%. The sequenced material came from blood T cells: a sorted CD56 or NKG2C T cell subset, CD4+ or CD8+ T cells, or bulk PBMC T cells (not recorded which). All receptors derive from a man aged 18-69 years in good health.

The CDR3 reads CSLYAENTEAFF. This rearrangement joins TRBV20-1 to TRBJ1-1. Germline V gene data show CDR1 as DFQATT and CDR2 as SNEGSKA (reference sequence). The CDR3 spans 12 residues.

This rearrangement joins TRBV19 to TRBJ2-2; absent DNA, TCRdb's TRBD1 call cannot be checked. Germline CDR1 is LNHDA and CDR2 is SQIVND (reference sequence). CDR3 size: 18 residues. The CDR3 is CASSIQVAGQGNTGELFF.

This sequence joins TRBV6-6 and TRBJ2-7. This CDR3 has 12 amino acids. Germline CDR1 is MNHNY and CDR2 is SVGAGI (reference sequence). The CDR3 protein is CASSYHTYEQYF.

The chain carries TRBV7-2 and TRBJ1-5. The germline gives CDR1 SGHTA, CDR2 FQGNSA. The CDR3 totals 13 residues. The CDR3 loop is CASSPLSYQPQHF.

This chain links TRBV7-7 with TRBJ1-4; TCRdb gives TRBD1 as the D gene, but with no DNA this cannot be confirmed. The V gene's germline CDR1 is SSHAT and CDR2 FNYEAQ (reference sequence). The CDR3 totals 18 residues. CDR3 loop: CASSLDFVGQATNEKLFF.

The CDR3 loop is CASSLMGGPGDTQYF. The genes are TRBV5-1 and TRBJ2-3; the D call of TRBD1 rests on TCRdb alone, since no DNA is present to check it. The V gene's germline CDR1 is SGHRS and CDR2 YFSETQ. The CDR3 covers 15 residues.

The rearrangement joins TRBV27 to TRBJ1-6; the D call of TRBD1 rests on TCRdb alone, since no DNA is present to check it. Germline CDR1 MNHEY, CDR2 SMNVEV (reference sequence). The CDR3 covers 15 residues. CDR3 sequence: CASSTPDRVRSPLHF.

The chain recombines TRBV2 with TRBJ2-5. Looked up from germline, CDR1 is SNHLY and CDR2 is FYNNEI. The CDR3 has 15 residues. The CDR3 spells CASGVGGRSTETQYF.

The chain couples TRBV19 to TRBJ2-2; TCRdb's assignment of TRBD2 cannot be checked, as there is no DNA. The germline CDR1 and CDR2 sequences are LNHDA and SQIVND (reference sequence). The CDR3 runs 14 residues. Here the CDR3 reads CASRGPLDTGELFF.

CDR3 region: CASSVELAGDPRDTQYF. The chain recombines TRBV12-3 or TRBV12-4 with TRBJ2-3; TCRdb proposes TRBD2, but this gene call is untestable without DNA. The CDR3 extends over 17 amino acids.

The chain has TRBV2 and TRBJ2-7; the D gene TCRdb calls, TRBD2, cannot be checked with no DNA. The CDR3 runs to 17 residues. Germline V CDR1 and CDR2: SNHLY, FYNNEI. The CDR3 spells CASAGASKGRSSYEQYF. The variable domain in full, with the rest retrieved from reference TRBV2 and TRBJ2-7, is EPEVTQTPSHQVTQMGQEVILRCVPISNHLYFYWYRQILGQKVEFLVSFYNNEISEKSEIFDDQFSVERPDGSNFTLKIRSTKLEDSAMYFCASAGASKGRSSYEQYFGPGTRLTVT.

The chain employs TRBV7-2 and TRBJ2-7; checking the TCRdb D call of TRBD1 is not possible without DNA. The germline V gene has CDR1 SGHTA and CDR2 FQGNSA. CDR3 size: 16 residues. CDR3: CASSPLANRGPYEQYF.

V usage is TRBV28 and J usage is TRBJ2-7; without DNA, the TCRdb call of TRBD2 cannot be checked. The CDR3 length is 16 residues. Looked up from germline, CDR1 is MDHEN and CDR2 is SYDVKM. The CDR3 is CASSPAGTPTSYEQYF.

The rearrangement uses TRBV4-2 and TRBJ2-3; TCRdb outputs TRBD2, but without DNA this stays unchecked. The CDR3 is made up of 18 amino acids. Germline V gives CDR1 LGHNA, CDR2 YNFKEQ. CDR3 sequence reads: CASSQVGRTSGGWDTQYF.

The chain carries TRBV11-3 and TRBJ2-1; with no DNA, the TCRdb D assignment of TRBD1 cannot be verified. From germline, CDR1 is SGHNT and CDR2 YENEEA. The CDR3 spans 15 residues. The CDR3: CASSLPGMSYNEQFF.

The chain combines TRBV12-3 or TRBV12-4 with TRBJ1-5. The CDR3 runs 14 residues. This CDR3 is CASSTDGRYQPQHF.

This chain's CDR3 is CASSPWRGSTDTQYF. The J gene is TRBJ2-3, the V gene TRBV3-1; TCRdb lists TRBD2, though no DNA is available to test this call. The CDR3 runs to 15 residues. Looked up from germline, CDR1 is LGHDT and CDR2 is YNNKEL (reference sequence).

This sequence joins TRBV27 and TRBJ2-1; as DNA is missing, the TRBD1 call by TCRdb cannot be tested. There are 15 residues in the CDR3. Germline V gene sequence: CDR1 MNHEY, CDR2 SMNVEV (reference sequence). The CDR3 protein is CASTFWGAPYNEQFF.

CDR3 amino acids: CASSLGGRGNSPLHF. This chain links TRBV7-6 with TRBJ1-6. This CDR3 is 15 amino acids long. Germline CDR1 reads SGHVS; CDR2 reads FNYEAQ.

J is TRBJ2-1 and V is TRBV12-3 or TRBV12-4; TCRdb proposes TRBD2, but this gene call is untestable without DNA. CDR3 size: 13 residues. This CDR3 reads CASSSGLAGSKFF.

The chain joins TRBV5-1 to TRBJ1-6. This CDR3 contains 16 residues. The germline gives CDR1 SGHRS, CDR2 YFSETQ. CDR3 sequence reads: CASSPGPAGRNSPLHF. The variable domain in full, with the rest retrieved from reference TRBV5-1 and TRBJ1-6, is KAGVTQTPRYLIKTRGQQVTLSCSPISGHRSVSWYQQTPGQGLQFLFEYFSETQRNKGNFPGRFSGRQFSNSRSEMNVSTLELGDSALYLCASSPGPAGRNSPLHFGNGTRLTVT.

The chain recombines TRBV6-2 or TRBV6-3 with TRBJ1-1. The CDR3 is 14 residues long. Germline loops: CDR1 MNHEY, CDR2 SVGEGT. The CDR3 spells CASSPNGPQLAAFF.

The chain combines TRBV5-1 with TRBJ2-2; TCRdb proposes TRBD2, but this gene call is untestable without DNA. The CDR3 contains 14 residues. Germline CDR1 is SGHRS and CDR2 is YFSETQ. The CDR3 protein is CASGRSGQAGELFF.

The V gene is TRBV21-1, the J gene TRBJ1-5. TRBV21-1 is a pseudogene locus. This CDR3 is 16 amino acids long. The CDR3 is CASSKEVGGAYQPQHF.

The V gene is TRBV6-5, the J gene TRBJ2-2; TCRdb lists TRBD1, though no DNA is available to test this call. The germline CDR1 and CDR2 sequences are MNHEY and SVGAGI. This CDR3 has 14 residues. This CDR3 reads CASSYRGDTGELFF.

This chain uses TRBV5-1 with TRBJ2-1; the TRBD1 assignment by TCRdb is unverifiable without DNA. Germline V lookup: CDR1 SGHRS, CDR2 YFSETQ. The CDR3 spans 15 residues. The CDR3 here is CASSFESGAYNEQFF. The entire variable domain, with the rest obtained from reference TRBV5-1 and TRBJ2-1, is as follows: KAGVTQTPRYLIKTRGQQVTLSCSPISGHRSVSWYQQTPGQGLQFLFEYFSETQRNKGNFPGRFSGRQFSNSRSEMNVSTLELGDSALYLCASSFESGAYNEQFFGPGTRLTVL.

The chain links TRBV7-9 to TRBJ1-1; the D gene TCRdb calls, TRBD1, cannot be checked with no DNA. Germline values: CDR1 SEHNR, CDR2 FQNEAQ (reference sequence). This CDR3 is built from 13 residues. The CDR3 here is CASSFPGRLGAFF.

The chain employs TRBV4-1 and TRBJ1-6; TCRdb reports TRBD1, a call that lacks DNA to check it against. Per the germline V gene, CDR1 is MGHRA and CDR2 is YSYEKL. The CDR3 is 15 residues long. The CDR3 reads CASSPGRGGRSPLHF.

The gene calls are TRBV20-1 and TRBJ1-4; checking the TCRdb D call of TRBD1 is not possible without DNA. This CDR3 has 14 residues. The V gene's germline CDR1 is DFQATT and CDR2 SNEGSKA (reference sequence). CDR3 amino acids: CSATPTGYREKLFF.

The rearrangement joins TRBV5-4 to TRBJ2-4; the D call from TCRdb, TRBD1, cannot be confirmed without DNA. There are 16 residues in the CDR3. Germline assignment: CDR1 SGHNT and CDR2 YYREEE (reference sequence). CDR3 residues: CASSLAGRTEGNIQYF. The complete variable domain, with remaining parts taken from reference TRBV5-4 and TRBJ2-4, reads ETGVTQSPTHLIKTRGQQVTLRCSSQSGHNTVSWYQQALGQGPQFIFQYYREEENGRGNFPPRFSGLQFPNYSSELNVNALELDDSALYLCASSLAGRTEGNIQYFGAGTRLSVL.

V gene TRBV9 combines with J gene TRBJ2-1; absent DNA, TCRdb's TRBD1 call cannot be checked. The CDR3 loop spans 13 amino acids. CDR1 and CDR2 (germline): SGDLS, YYNGEE. CDR3 protein: CASSVAFTGMQFF.

V gene TRBV12-3 or TRBV12-4 combines with J gene TRBJ2-1; lacking DNA, the TRBD1 call made by TCRdb goes unchecked. The CDR3 is 14 residues long. The CDR3 spells CASSLGAGRSEQFF.